These 8 T cell receptor beta chains were all obtained from the same sample, sequenced in a study of blood T cell repertoires in COVID-19. Profiling relied on immunoSEQ multiplex PCR, and the TCRdb table lists in-frame clones only, not all of them. The profile shows about 130,000 clones, roughly three quarters of them singletons. The sequencing input was peripheral blood. Receptor source: a woman aged 65 to 85 with acute or convalescent COVID-19.

Ten or more counts support this clone. The V call is TRBV5-4, the J call TRBJ1-4, with D uncertain. Germline CDR1 and CDR2: SGHNT and YYREEE (reference sequence). V lost 2 bases and J 2 bases, leaving 7 bases between the germline ends. This CDR3 has 14 amino acids. In DNA, the CDR3 is TGTGCCAGCAGCTTCGGGGTGACTAATGAAAAACTGTTTTTT. It encodes CASSFGVTNEKLFF.

The chain recombines TRBV4-1 with TRBJ2-3; TRBD2 matches 10 bases. The CDR3 extends over 19 amino acids. CDR1 MGHRA and CDR2 YSYEKL come from the germline V gene. V shed 1 base and J 1 base; nucleotides not matched to a gene: 11. CDR3 region: CASSQGKLAGPVRTDTQYF. The CDR3 DNA follows: TGCGCCAGCAGCCAAGGTAAACTAGCGGGGCCTGTACGCACAGATACGCAGTATTTT.

The CDR3 sequence: CASSLGTGQHEQYF. CDR3 coding DNA: TGCGCCAGCAGCTTAGGGACAGGGCAACACGAGCAGTACTTC. The chain recombines TRBV5-1 with TRBJ2-7; 9 nucleotides line up with TRBD1. CDR3 size: 14 residues. Germline CDR1 is SGHRS and CDR2 is YFSETQ. J gave up 5 bases and V 2 bases, and 5 bases lay outside the gene matches.

This CDR3 reads CATSGPSINYGYTF. DNA of the CDR3: TGTGCCACCAGTGGGCCAAGTATTAACTATGGCTACACCTTC. The chain carries TRBV24-1 and TRBJ1-2; no clear D gene. Germline values: CDR1 KGHDR, CDR2 SFDVKD. The CDR3 covers 14 residues. Trimming left V 5 bases short and J 1 base short, with 10 bases between.

The J gene is TRBJ2-3, the V gene TRBV5-4, with 13 bases identical to TRBD2. The CDR3 has 17 amino acids. Germline CDR1 reads SGHNT; CDR2 reads YYREEE (reference sequence). J gave up 2 bases and V 4 bases, and 7 bases lay outside the gene matches. For the CDR3, the DNA is TGTGCCAGCAGCCGCTCCGGGACTAGCGGGAACACAGATACGCAGTATTTT. It is translated as CASSRSGTSGNTDTQYF.

The chain has TRBV6-1 and TRBJ2-7, with unresolved D. Germline V gene data show CDR1 as MNHNS and CDR2 as SASEGT. This CDR3 is built from 12 residues. Deletions cut 3 bases from V and 3 bases from J, with 6 bases between. This CDR3 is CASSEGSYEQYF. In nucleotides, the CDR3 is TGTGCCAGCAGTGAGGGCAGCTACGAGCAGTACTTC.

The rearrangement joins TRBV15 to TRBJ1-2, with no clear D. The CDR3 extends over 16 amino acids. V was pared by 1 base and J by 0 bases, with 12 bases between. From germline, CDR1 is LNHNV and CDR2 YYDKDF (reference sequence). The CDR3: CATSRVIIGPNYGYTF. For the CDR3, the DNA is TGTGCCACCAGCAGAGTGATCATTGGGCCTAACTATGGCTACACCTTC.

The chain has TRBV2 and TRBJ2-5; possibly TRBD2 for D (5 bases). Germline-derived CDR1 and CDR2 are SNHLY and FYNNEI. V was shortened by 6 bases and J by 10 bases, with 12 bases between the two germline ends. This CDR3 spans 11 amino acids. Here the CDR3 reads CASSLVGDQYF. The CDR3 coding sequence is TGTGCCAGCAGCCTGGTCGGGGACCAGTACTTC.